The 15 T cell receptor beta chains presented below share a single source sample, sequenced in a study of T cells in Graves' hyperthyroidism and ophthalmopathy. Researchers amplified the TCR beta CDR3 regions from RNA transcripts. The TCR CDR3 first-round RT-PCR relied on the HTBI primer set. TCRdb redid the calling of the multiplex PCR reads with MiXCR, one entry per CDR3 protein. The table lists 490,000 or so distinct CDR3 sequences, 22% of them singletons. The material sequenced was blood. These receptors were collected from a woman in her 70s with Graves' ophthalmopathy.

The sample holds a few counts of this clonotype. The rearrangement joins TRBV28 to TRBJ1-2; no definite D call. With 1 base removed from V and 3 bases from J, the gap between germline ends came to 15 bases. CDR1 and CDR2 from the germline V gene are MDHEN and SYDVKM. The CDR3 totals 16 residues. The CDR3, as DNA: TGTGCCAGCAGTTTATTGGGTGGAGGAGGTTACTATGGCTACACCTTC. Protein sequence: CASSLLGGGGYYGYTF.

This clonotype was detected many times. V and J are TRBV7-2 and TRBJ2-1; D uncertain. The V gene's germline CDR1 is SGHTA and CDR2 FQGNSA. The CDR3 length is 15 residues. The V and J ends lost 1 base and 4 bases respectively, with 11 bases between them. CDR3 in amino acids: CASSLVVSSYNEQFF. The CDR3 nucleotides read TGTGCCAGCAGCTTAGTAGTTAGCTCATACAATGAGCAGTTCTTC.

This chain links TRBV7-9 with TRBJ1-1; maybe TRBD1 (5 bases). Per the germline V gene, CDR1 is SEHNR and CDR2 is FQNEAQ (reference sequence). V shed 7 bases and J shed 3 bases, with 9 bases lying between them. The CDR3 covers 12 residues. The CDR3 region has the DNA TGTGCCAGCACAAGGGGCCACACTGAAGCTTTCTTT. Translating gives CASTRGHTEAFF.

This clonotype was seen many times. CDR3 DNA sequence: TGTGCCAGCAGTGGACTAGCGGGGGTCCCAGATACGCAGTATTTT. Translated: CASSGLAGVPDTQYF. This chain links TRBV6-1 with TRBJ2-3, with 12 positions matching TRBD2. CDR3 length: 15 amino acids. Germline CDR1 MNHNS, CDR2 SASEGT. Trimming at V came to 4 bases and at J to 4 bases, leaving 3 bases not matched to a gene.

There are a few counts of this clonotype. The rearrangement uses TRBV7-9 and TRBJ2-2; tentatively, D is TRBD1 or TRBD2 (5 bases each). CDR1 is SEHNR, CDR2 FQNEAQ, per germline (reference sequence). The length of the CDR3 is 15 residues. Trimming removed 4 bases at V and 1 base at J, with 10 bases between. The CDR3 reads CASSWGTVNTGELFF. In DNA, the CDR3 is TGTGCCAGCAGCTGGGGGACGGTGAACACCGGGGAGCTGTTTTTT.

The V call is TRBV4-3, the J call TRBJ1-3, with D unresolved. V lost 3 bases and J 0 bases, leaving 12 bases between the germline ends. Per germline, CDR1 LGHNA and CDR2 YSLEER. The CDR3 consists of 16 residues. The CDR3 DNA is TGCGCCAGCAGCCAGGAACTGGGGAGCTCTGGAAACACCATATATTTT. This gives the protein CASSQELGSSGNTIYF.

This clonotype was detected only a few times. The J gene is TRBJ2-7, the V gene TRBV20-1; 12 nucleotides agree with TRBD2. CDR3 length: 15 amino acids. CDR1 is DFQATT, CDR2 SNEGSKA, per germline (reference sequence). V gave up 1 base and J gave up 4 bases; unmatched junction bases: 5. The CDR3 coding sequence is TGCAGTGCTAGAGTTCCCGGACTAGCGGGATACGAGCAGTACTTC. This encodes CSARVPGLAGYEQYF.

This clonotype has at least ten counts. The genes are TRBV7-9 and TRBJ1-6; D is ambiguous. The CDR3 is 15 amino acids. V was clipped by 5 bases and J by 7 bases, with 15 bases between them. CDR1 is SEHNR, CDR2 FQNEAQ, per germline (reference sequence). CDR3 in DNA: TGTGCCAGCAGCCAGCAGGCTACGGGGAATTCACCCCTCCACTTT. Its translation is CASSQQATGNSPLHF.

This chain connects TRBV4-2 to TRBJ2-2; the D is unclear. V lost 0 bases, J lost 6 bases, and 11 bases lay in between. The germline CDR1 and CDR2 sequences are LGHNA and YNFKEQ. The CDR3 covers 15 residues. CDR3 sequence (DNA): TGTGCCAGCAGCCAAGACAGGCTAGGTGCCGGGGAGCTGTTTTTT. Translating it yields CASSQDRLGAGELFF.

The rearrangement uses TRBV30 and TRBJ2-7, with TRBD1 identical over 7 bases. With V trimmed by 2 bases and J by 3 bases, 13 bases remained unmatched. CDR3 size: 16 residues. Germline V lookup: CDR1 GTSNPN, CDR2 SVGIG (reference sequence). The CDR3 here is CAWSFTGVPINYEQYF. The CDR3 nucleotides read TGTGCCTGGAGTTTCACAGGGGTACCTATCAACTACGAGCAGTACTTC.

The chain is built from TRBV7-3 and TRBJ2-1; D tentatively reads TRBD1 or TRBD2 (5 bases each). This CDR3 region has 17 residues. Germline CDR1 and CDR2: SGHTA and FQGTGA. Trimming left V 0 bases short and J 7 bases short, with 19 bases between. CDR3 sequence (DNA): TGTGCCAGCAGCTTAACCGGGGCGGGCGTCCTGGGGAATGAGCAGTTCTTC. Translating it yields CASSLTGAGVLGNEQFF.

V and J are TRBV20-1 and TRBJ2-7; maybe TRBD2 (5 bases). The CDR3 spans 10 residues. CDR1 and CDR2 (germline): DFQATT, SNEGSKA (reference sequence). The V end lost 7 bases, the J end lost 3 bases, and 7 bases lay between the germline ends. The CDR3 sequence: CSVGDYEQYF. The CDR3 nucleotides read TGCAGTGTCGGGGACTACGAGCAGTACTTC.

About this clonotype: Relative to the germline gene, one junction end is altered; a read error may explain this. The V and J genes are TRBV6-2 or TRBV6-3 and TRBJ1-1; D is perhaps TRBD1 (6 bases). The CDR3 spans 14 residues. Germline V lookup: CDR1 MNHEY, CDR2 SVGEGT. The CDR3 DNA is TGTGCCAGCAGTTACTCTCTGTTGGGGGCTGAAGCTTCCTTT. It codes for CASSYSLLGAEASF.

This sequence joins TRBV7-9 and TRBJ1-1, with D uncertain. From germline, CDR1 is SEHNR and CDR2 FQNEAQ (reference sequence). The CDR3 contains 13 residues. V shed 3 bases and J shed 10 bases, with 15 bases lying between them. CDR3 protein: CASSLENRRRAFF. CDR3 DNA sequence: TGTGCCAGCAGCTTGGAAAATAGGCGACGAGCTTTCTTT.

This sequence joins TRBV10-3 and TRBJ2-7; maybe TRBD2 (6 bases). The CDR3 consists of 14 residues. Germline assignment: CDR1 ENHRY and CDR2 SYGVKD. The V end lost 0 bases, the J end lost 6 bases, and 12 bases lay between the germline ends. The CDR3, as DNA: TGTGCCATCAGTGAGTCACTGGAGGGTTCCGAGCAGTACTTC. It translates to CAISESLEGSEQYF.